This TCR beta chain was retrieved from a study of blood T cell repertoires in COVID-19. Across the whole study: Acute and convalescent COVID-19 specimens originated in the United States, Italy and Spain.

Method: immunoSEQ multiplex PCR; TCRdb's copy keeps in-frame clones and lacks some. The table includes some 150,000 clones, about 80% detected once. Self-reported history from a screening survey and questionnaire set each donor's cohort. CDR3 length: 16 residues. Germline V gene lookup returns CDR1 MGHRA and CDR2 YSYEKL. V was clipped by 1 base and J by 1 base; unmatched bases: 6. Sequenced input: PBMCs or T cells enriched from blood (not recorded which). The rearrangement joins TRBV4-1 to TRBJ1-2; 7 nucleotides align to TRBD1. This sequence was found in a man aged 45-65 years who had recovered from COVID-19. For the CDR3, the DNA is TGCGCCAGCAGCCAAGCGGGGACAGTTCTTAACTATGGCTACACCTTC. Protein sequence: CASSQAGTVLNYGYTF.